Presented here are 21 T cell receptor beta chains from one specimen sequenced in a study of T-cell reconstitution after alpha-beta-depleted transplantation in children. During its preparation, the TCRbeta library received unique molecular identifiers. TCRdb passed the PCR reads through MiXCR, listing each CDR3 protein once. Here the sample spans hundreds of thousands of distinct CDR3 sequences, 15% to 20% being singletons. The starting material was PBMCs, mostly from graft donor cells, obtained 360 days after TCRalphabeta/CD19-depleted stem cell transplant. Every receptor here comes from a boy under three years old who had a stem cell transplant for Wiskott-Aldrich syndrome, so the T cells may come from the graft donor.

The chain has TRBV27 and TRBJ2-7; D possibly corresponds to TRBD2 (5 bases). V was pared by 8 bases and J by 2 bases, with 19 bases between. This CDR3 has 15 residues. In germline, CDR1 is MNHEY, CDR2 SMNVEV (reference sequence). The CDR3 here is CASSCMREYPYEQYF. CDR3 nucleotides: TGTGCCAGCTCTTGTATGAGGGAGTACCCCTACGAGCAGTACTTC.

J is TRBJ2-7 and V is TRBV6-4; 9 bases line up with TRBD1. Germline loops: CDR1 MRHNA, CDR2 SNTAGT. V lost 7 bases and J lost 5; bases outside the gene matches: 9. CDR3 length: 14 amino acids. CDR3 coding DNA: TGTGCCAGCACCTCCGGGACAGGGTACGACGAGCAGTACTTC. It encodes CASTSGTGYDEQYF.

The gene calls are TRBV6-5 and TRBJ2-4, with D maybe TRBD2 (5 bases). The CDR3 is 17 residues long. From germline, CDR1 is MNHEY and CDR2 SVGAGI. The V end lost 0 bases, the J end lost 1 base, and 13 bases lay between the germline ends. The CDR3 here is CASSYSWQSGAKNIQYF. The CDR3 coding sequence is TGTGCCAGCAGTTACTCGTGGCAATCGGGGGCCAAAAACATTCAGTACTTC.

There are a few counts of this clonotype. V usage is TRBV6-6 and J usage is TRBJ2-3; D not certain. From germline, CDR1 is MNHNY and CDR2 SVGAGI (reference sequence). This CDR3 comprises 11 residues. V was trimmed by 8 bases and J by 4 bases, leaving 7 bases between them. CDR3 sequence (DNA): TGTGCCAGCTCAACCTCAGATACGCAGTATTTT. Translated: CASSTSDTQYF.

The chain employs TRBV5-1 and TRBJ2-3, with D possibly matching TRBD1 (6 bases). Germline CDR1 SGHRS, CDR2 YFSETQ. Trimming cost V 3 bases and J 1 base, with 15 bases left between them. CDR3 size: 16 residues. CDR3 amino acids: CASSSLTGGGTDTQYF. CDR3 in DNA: TGCGCCAGCAGCTCCCTGACAGGTGGGGGCACAGATACGCAGTATTTT.

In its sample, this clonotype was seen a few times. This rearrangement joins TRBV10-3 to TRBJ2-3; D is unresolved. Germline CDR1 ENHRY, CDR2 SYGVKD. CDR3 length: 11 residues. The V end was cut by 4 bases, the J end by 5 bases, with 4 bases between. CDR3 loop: CAISAGDTQYF. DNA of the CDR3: TGTGCCATCAGTGCGGGAGATACGCAGTATTTT.

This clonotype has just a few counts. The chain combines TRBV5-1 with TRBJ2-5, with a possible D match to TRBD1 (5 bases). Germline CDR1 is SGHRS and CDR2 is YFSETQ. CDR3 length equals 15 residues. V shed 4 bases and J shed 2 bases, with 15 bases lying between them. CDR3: CASSIHDSFQETQYF. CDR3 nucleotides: TGCGCCAGCAGCATACACGACAGCTTTCAAGAGACCCAGTACTTC.

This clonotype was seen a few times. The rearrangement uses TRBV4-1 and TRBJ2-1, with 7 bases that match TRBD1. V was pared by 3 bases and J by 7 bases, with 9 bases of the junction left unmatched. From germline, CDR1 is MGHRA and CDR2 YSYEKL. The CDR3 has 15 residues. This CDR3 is CASSHLFLQGNEQFF. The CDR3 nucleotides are TGCGCCAGCAGCCATCTATTTTTACAGGGGAATGAGCAGTTCTTC.

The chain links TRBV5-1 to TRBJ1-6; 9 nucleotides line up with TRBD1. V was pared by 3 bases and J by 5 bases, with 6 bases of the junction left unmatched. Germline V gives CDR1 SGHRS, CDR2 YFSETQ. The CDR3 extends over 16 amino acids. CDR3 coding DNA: TGCGCCAGCAGCTCCGGGACAGGGATGAATAATTCACCCCTCCACTTT. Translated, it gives CASSSGTGMNNSPLHF.

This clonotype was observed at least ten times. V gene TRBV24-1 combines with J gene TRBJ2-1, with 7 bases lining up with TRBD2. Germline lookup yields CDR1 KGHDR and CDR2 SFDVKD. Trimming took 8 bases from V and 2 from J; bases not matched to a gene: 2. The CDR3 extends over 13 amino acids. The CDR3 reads CATNGGAYNEQFF. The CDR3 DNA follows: TGTGCCACCAATGGGGGGGCCTACAATGAGCAGTTCTTC.

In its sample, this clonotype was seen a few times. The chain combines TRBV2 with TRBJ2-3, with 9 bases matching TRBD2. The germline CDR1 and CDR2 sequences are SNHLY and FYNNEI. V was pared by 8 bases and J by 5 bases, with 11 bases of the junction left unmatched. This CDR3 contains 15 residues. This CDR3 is CASAVLAGVLDTQYF. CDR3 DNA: TGTGCCAGCGCCGTATTAGCGGGAGTTTTAGATACGCAGTATTTT.

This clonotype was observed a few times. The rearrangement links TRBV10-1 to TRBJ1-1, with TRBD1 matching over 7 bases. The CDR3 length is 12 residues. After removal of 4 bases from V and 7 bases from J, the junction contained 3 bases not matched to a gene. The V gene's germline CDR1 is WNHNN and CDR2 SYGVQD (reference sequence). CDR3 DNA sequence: TGCGCCAGCAGTGGACGGACAGGTGAAGCTTTCTTT. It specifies CASSGRTGEAFF.

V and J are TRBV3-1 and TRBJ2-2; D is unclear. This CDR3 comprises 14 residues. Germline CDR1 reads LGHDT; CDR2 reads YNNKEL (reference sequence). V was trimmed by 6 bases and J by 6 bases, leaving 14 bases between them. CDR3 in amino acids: CASSRLWRAGELFF. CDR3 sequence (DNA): TGTGCCAGCAGTCGCCTCTGGCGAGCCGGGGAGCTGTTTTTT.

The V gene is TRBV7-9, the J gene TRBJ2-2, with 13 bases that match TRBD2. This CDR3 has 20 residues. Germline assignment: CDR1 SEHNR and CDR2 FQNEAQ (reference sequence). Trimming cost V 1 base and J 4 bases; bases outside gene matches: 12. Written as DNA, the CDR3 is TGTGCCAGCAGCTTAGTCGGGGGGACTAGCGGGATTATTGCCACCGGGGAGCTGTTTTTT. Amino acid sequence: CASSLVGGTSGIIATGELFF.

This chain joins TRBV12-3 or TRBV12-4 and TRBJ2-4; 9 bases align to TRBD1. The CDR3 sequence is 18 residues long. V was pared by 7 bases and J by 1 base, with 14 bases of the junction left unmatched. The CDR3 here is CASTQRGQGTGAKNIQYF. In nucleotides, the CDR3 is TGTGCCAGCACCCAGAGGGGACAGGGAACGGGGGCCAAAAACATTCAGTACTTC.

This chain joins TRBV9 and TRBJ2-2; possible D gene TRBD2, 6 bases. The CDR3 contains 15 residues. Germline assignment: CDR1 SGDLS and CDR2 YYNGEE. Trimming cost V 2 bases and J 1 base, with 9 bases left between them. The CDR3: CASSVSGLNTGELFF. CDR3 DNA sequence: TGTGCCAGCAGCGTTAGCGGCTTGAACACCGGGGAGCTGTTTTTT. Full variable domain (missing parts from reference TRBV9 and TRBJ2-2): DSGVTQTPKHLITATGQRVTLRCSPRSGDLSVYWYQQSLDQGLQFLIQYYNGEERAKGNILERFSAQQFPDLHSELNLSSLELGDSALYFCASSVSGLNTGELFFGEGSRLTVL.

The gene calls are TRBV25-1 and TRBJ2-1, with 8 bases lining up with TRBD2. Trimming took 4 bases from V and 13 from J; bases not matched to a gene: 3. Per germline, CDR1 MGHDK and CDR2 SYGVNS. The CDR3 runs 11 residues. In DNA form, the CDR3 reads TGTGCCAGCAGTGGGAGGACTAGCCAGTTCTTC. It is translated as CASSGRTSQFF. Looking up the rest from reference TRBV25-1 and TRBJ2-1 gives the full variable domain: EADIYQTPRYLVIGTGKKITLECSQTMGHDKMYWYQQDPGMELHLIHYSYGVNSTEKGDLSSESTVSRIRTEHFPLTLESARPSHTSQYLCASSGRTSQFFGPGTRLTVL.

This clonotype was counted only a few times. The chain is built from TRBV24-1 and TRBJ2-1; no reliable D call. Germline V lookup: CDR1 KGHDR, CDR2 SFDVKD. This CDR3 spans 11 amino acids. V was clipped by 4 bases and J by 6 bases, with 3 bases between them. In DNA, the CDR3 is TGTGCCACCAGTGAGGTCAATGAGCAGTTCTTC. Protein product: CATSEVNEQFF.

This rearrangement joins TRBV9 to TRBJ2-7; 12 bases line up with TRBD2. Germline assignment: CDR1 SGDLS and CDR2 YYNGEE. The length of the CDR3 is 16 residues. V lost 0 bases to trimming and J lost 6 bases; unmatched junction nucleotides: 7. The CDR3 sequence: CASSVDPGLAGFEQYF. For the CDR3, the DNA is TGTGCCAGCAGCGTAGACCCTGGACTAGCGGGATTCGAGCAGTACTTC.

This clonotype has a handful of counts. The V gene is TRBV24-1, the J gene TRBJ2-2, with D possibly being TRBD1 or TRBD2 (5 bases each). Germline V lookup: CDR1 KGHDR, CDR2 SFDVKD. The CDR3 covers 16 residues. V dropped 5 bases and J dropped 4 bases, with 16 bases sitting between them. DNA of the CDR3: TGTGCCACCAGTGGCCCCGAGGGGCTAATCACCGGGGAGCTGTTTTTT. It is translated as CATSGPEGLITGELFF.

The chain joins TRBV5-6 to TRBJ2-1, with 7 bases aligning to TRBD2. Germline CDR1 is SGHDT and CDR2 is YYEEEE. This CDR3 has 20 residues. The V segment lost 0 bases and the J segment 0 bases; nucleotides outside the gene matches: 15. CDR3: CASSLGRSSGGWSSYNEQFF. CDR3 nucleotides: TGTGCCAGCAGCTTGGGGAGGTCTAGCGGTGGTTGGAGCTCCTACAATGAGCAGTTCTTC.